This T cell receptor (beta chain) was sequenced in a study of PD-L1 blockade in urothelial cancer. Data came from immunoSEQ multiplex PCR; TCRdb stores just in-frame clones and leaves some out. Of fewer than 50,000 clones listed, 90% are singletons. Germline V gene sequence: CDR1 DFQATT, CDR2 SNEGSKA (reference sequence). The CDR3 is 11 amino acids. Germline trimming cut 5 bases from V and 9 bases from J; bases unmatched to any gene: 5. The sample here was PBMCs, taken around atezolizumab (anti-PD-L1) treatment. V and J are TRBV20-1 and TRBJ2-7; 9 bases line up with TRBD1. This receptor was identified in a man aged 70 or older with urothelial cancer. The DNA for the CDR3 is TGCAGTGCTTCGGGACAGGGTAGGCAGTACTTC. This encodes CSASGQGRQYF.